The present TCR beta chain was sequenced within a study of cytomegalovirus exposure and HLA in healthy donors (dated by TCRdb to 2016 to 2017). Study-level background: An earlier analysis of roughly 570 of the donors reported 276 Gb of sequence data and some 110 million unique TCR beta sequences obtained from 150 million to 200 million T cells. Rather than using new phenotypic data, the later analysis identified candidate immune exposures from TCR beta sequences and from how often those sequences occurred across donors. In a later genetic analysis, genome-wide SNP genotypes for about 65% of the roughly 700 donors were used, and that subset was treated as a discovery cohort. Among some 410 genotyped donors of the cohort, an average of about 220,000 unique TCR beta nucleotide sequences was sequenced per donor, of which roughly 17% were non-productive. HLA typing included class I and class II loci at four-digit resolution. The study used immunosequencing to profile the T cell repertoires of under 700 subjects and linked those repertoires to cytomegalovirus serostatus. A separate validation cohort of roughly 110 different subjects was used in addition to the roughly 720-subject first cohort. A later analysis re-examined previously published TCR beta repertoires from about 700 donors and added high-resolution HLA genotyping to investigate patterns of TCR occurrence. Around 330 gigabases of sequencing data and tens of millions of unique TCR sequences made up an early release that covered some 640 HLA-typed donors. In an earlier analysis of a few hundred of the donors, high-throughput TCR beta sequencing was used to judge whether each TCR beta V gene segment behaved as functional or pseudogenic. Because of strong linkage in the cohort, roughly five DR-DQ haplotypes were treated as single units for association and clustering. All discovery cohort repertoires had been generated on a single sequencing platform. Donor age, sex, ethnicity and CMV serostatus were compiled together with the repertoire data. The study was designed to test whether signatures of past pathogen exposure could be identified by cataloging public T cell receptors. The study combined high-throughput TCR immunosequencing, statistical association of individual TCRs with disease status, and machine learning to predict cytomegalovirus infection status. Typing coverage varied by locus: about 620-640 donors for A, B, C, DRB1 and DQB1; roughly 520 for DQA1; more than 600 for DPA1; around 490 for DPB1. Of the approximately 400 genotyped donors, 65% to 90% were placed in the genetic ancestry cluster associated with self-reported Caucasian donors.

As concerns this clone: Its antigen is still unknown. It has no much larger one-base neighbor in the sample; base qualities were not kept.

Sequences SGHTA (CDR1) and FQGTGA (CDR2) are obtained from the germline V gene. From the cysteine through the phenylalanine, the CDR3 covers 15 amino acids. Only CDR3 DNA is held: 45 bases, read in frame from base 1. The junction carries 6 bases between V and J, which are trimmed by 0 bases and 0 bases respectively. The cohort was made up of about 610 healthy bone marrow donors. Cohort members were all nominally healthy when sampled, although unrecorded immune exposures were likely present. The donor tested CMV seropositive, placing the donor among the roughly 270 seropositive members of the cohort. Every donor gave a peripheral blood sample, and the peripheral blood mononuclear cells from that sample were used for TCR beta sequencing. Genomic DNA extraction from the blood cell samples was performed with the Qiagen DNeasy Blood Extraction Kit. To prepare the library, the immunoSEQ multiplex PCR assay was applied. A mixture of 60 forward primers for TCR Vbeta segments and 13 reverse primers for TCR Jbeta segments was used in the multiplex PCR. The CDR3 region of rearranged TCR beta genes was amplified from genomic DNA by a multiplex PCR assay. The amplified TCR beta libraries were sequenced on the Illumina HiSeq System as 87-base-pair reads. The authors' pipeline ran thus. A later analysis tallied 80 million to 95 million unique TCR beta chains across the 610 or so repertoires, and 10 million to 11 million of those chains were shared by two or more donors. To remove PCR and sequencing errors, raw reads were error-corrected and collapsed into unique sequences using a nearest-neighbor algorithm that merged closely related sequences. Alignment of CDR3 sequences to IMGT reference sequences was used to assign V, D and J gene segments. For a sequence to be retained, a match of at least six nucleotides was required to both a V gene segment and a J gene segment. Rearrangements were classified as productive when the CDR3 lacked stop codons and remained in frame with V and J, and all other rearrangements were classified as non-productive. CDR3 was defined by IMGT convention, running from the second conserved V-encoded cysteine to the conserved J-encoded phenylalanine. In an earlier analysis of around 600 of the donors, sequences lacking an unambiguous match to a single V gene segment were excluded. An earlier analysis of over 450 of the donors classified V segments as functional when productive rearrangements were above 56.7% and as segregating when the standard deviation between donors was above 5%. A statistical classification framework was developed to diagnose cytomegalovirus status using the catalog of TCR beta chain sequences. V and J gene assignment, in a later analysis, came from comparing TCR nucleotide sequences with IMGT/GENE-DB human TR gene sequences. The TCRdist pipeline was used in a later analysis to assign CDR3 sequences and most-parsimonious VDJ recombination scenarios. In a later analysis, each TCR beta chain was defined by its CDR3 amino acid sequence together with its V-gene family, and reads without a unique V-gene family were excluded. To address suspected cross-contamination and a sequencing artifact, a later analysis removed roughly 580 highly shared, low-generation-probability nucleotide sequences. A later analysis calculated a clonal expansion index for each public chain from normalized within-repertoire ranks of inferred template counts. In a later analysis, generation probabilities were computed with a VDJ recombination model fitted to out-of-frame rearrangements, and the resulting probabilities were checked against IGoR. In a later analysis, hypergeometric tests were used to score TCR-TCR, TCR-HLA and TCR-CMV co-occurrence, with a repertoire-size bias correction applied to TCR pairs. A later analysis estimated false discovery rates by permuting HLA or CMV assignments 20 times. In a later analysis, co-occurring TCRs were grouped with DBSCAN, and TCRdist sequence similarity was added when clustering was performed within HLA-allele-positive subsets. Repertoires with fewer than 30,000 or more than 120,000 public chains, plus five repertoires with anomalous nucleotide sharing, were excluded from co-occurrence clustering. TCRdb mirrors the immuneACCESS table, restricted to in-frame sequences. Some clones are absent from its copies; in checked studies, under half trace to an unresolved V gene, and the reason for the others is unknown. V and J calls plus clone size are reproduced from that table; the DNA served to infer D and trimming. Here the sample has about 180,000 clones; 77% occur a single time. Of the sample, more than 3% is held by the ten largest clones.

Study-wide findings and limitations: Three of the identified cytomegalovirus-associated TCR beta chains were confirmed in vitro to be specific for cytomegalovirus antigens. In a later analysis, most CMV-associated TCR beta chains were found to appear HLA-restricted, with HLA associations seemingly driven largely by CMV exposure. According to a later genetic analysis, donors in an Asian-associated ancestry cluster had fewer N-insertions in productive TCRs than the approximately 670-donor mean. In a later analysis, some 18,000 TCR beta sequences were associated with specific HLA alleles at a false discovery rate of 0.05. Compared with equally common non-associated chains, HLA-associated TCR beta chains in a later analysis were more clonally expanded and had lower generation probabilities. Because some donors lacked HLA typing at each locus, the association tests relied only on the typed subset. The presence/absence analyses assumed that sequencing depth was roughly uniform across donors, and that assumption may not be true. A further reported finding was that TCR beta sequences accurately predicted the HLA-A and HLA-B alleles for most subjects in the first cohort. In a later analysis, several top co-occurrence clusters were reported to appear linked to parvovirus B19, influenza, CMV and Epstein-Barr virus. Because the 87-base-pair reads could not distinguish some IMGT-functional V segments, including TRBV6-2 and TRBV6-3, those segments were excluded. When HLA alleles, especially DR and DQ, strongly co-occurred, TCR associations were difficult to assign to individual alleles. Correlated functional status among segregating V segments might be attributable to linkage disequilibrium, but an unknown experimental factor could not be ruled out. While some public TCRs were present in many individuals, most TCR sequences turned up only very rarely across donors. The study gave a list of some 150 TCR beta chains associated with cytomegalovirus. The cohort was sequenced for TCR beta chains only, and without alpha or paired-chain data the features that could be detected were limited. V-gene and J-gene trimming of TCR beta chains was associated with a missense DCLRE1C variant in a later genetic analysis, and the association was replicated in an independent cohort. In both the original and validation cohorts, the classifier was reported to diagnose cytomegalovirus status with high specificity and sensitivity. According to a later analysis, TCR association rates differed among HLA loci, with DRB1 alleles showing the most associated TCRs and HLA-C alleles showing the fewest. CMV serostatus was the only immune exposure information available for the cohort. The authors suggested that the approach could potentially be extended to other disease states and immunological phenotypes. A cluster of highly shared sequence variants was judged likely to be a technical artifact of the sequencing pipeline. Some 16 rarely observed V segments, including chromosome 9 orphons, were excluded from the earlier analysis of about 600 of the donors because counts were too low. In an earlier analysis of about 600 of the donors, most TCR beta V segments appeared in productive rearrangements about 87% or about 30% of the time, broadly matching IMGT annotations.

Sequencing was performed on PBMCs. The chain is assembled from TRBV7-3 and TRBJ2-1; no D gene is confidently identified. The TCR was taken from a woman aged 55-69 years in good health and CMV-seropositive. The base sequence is TGTGCCAGCAGCTTAACTTTTAGCTCCTACAATGAGCAGTTCTTC. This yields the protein CASSLTFSSYNEQFF.